This T cell receptor beta chain was captured in a study of blood T cell repertoires in COVID-19. Assay used: immunoSEQ multiplex PCR; TCRdb lists only in-frame clones, some missing. The data contain under 200,000 clones, about 80% of them singletons. Germline CDR1 is ENHRY and CDR2 is SYGVKD. Trimming stripped 11 bases from V and 1 base from J, with 15 bases between. The CDR3 extends over 13 amino acids. This sequence joins TRBV10-3 and TRBJ2-7; perhaps TRBD2 as D (5 bases). The clonotype comes from a human donor in a cohort sampled during active COVID-19. The sequencing input was peripheral blood. CDR3 coding DNA: TGTGCCTATTCCGGAGGTTCTTCCTACGAGCAGTACTTC. It encodes CAYSGGSSYEQYF.